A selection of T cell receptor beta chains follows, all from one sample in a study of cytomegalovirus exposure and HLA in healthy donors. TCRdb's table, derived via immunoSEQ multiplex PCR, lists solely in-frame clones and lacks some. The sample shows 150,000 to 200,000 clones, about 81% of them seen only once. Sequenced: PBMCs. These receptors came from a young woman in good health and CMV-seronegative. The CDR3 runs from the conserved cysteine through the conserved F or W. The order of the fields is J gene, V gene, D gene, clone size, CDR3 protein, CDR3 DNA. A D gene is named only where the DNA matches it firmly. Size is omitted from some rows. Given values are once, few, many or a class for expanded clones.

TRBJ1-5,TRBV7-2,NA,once,CASSLSPNPGQPQHF,TGTGCCAGCAGCTTATCACCGAACCCAGGGCAGCCCCAGCATTTT
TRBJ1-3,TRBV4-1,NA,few,CASSQVGRASGNTIYF,TGCGCCAGCAGCCAAGTAGGCAGGGCCTCTGGAAACACCATATATTTT
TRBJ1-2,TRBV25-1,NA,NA,CASSDQGLRGYTF,TGTGCCAGCAGTGACCAGGGTCTACGCGGCTACACCTTC
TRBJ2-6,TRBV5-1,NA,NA,CASSLARFDGANVLTF,TGCGCCAGCAGCTTGGCCAGGTTTGATGGGGCCAACGTCCTGACTTTC
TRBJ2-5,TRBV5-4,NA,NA,CASSFGGKETQYF,TGTGCCAGCAGCTTCGGAGGGAAGGAGACCCAGTACTTC
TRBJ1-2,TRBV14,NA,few,CASSQDWRGGYTF,TGTGCCAGCAGCCAAGATTGGCGAGGTGGCTACACCTTC
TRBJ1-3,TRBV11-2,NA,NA,CASRQSGDGNTIYF,TGTGCCAGCAGACAGTCAGGGGATGGAAACACCATATATTTT
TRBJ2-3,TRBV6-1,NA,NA,CASRRSRERADTQYF,TGTGCCAGCAGACGCAGTCGGGAGAGGGCAGATACGCAGTATTTT
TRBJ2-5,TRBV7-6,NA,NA,CASSLGGRQTQYF,TGTGCCAGCAGCTTAGGGGGCAGGCAGACCCAGTACTTC
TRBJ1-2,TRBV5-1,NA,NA,CASSLDRYYGYTF,TGCGCCAGCAGCTTAGACAGATACTATGGCTACACCTTC
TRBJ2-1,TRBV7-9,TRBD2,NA,CASSPSGYYNEQFF,TGTGCCAGCAGCCCTAGCGGGTACTACAATGAGCAGTTCTTC
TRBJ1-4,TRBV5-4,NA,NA,CASSLGAGEKLFF,TGTGCCAGCAGCTTGGGGGCTGGTGAAAAACTGTTTTTT
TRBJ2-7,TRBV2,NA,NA,CASSEYRNLYEQYF,TGTGCCAGCAGTGAATACAGGAACCTCTACGAGCAGTACTTC
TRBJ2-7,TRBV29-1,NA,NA,CSVGSSPYEQYF,TGCAGCGTTGGGAGCTCCCCCTACGAGCAGTACTTC
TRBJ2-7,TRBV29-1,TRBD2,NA,CSVEETSGRSYEQYF,TGCAGCGTTGAAGAGACTAGCGGGAGGTCCTACGAGCAGTACTTC
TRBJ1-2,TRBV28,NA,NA,CASQQGAYGYTF,TGTGCCAGCCAACAAGGAGCCTATGGCTACACCTTC
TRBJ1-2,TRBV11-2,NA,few,CASTVSPERGAGYTF,TGTGCCAGCACCGTTAGCCCAGAACGGGGGGCAGGCTACACCTTC
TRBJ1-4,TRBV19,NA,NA,CATSTGNEKLFF,TGTGCCACTTCAACCGGTAATGAAAAACTGTTTTTT
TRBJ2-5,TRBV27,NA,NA,CASSSGVYGTQYF,TGTGCCAGCAGTTCCGGGGTCTACGGGACCCAGTACTTC
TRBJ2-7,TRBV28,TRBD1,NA,CASSLGGQGADYEQYF,TGTGCCAGCAGTTTAGGTGGACAGGGGGCCGATTACGAGCAGTACTTC
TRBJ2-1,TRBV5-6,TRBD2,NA,CASSLGGGYNERFF,TGTGCCAGCAGCTTGGGCGGGGGGTACAATGAGCGGTTCTTC
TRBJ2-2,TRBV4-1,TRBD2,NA,CASGGENTGELFF,TGCGCCAGCGGGGGGGAGAACACCGGGGAGCTGTTTTTT
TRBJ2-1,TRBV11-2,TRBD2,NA,CASSLRDYLYNEQFF,TGTGCCAGCAGCCTCCGGGACTATCTCTACAATGAGCAGTTCTTC
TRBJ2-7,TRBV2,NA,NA,CASSDVGGRGSLRSYEQYF,TGTGCCAGCAGTGACGTCGGGGGGCGCGGAAGCTTGAGGAGTTACGAGCAGTACTTC
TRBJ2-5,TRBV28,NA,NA,CASSPTYRDTGGETQYF,TGTGCCAGCAGTCCAACCTACAGGGACACGGGAGGAGAGACCCAGTACTTC
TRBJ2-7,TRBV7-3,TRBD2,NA,CASSQFGGSSYEQYF,TGTGCCAGCAGTCAATTCGGGGGGAGCTCCTACGAGCAGTACTTC
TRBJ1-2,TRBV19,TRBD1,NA,CASSTRLETGRNYGYTF,TGTGCCAGTAGTACCCGGCTTGAGACAGGGCGTAACTATGGCTACACCTTC
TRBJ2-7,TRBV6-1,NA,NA,CASSEGGHSYEQYF,TGTGCCAGCAGTGAAGGGGGGCACTCCTACGAGCAGTACTTC
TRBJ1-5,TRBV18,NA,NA,CASSPPDSNQPQHF,TGTGCCAGCTCACCTCCAGATAGCAATCAGCCCCAGCATTTT